This T cell receptor (beta chain) is drawn from a study of Graves' ophthalmopathy and Graves' hyperthyroidism. Amplification from RNA transcripts yielded the TCR beta CDR3 regions. Second-round multiplex PCR followed a first-round RT-PCR using HTBI primers. TCRdb itself ran the multiplex PCR reads through MiXCR, one entry per CDR3 protein. The sample lists some 1.1 million distinct CDR3 sequences, approximately 35% occurring once. Ten or more counts support this clonotype. The CDR3 consists of 15 residues. The germline V gene has CDR1 KGHDR and CDR2 SFDVKD. Trimming cost V 4 bases and J 7 bases, with 18 bases left between them.

Material for sequencing was peripheral blood or thyroid tissue (not recorded which). The sequence derives from an adult man with Graves' hyperthyroidism. This chain links TRBV24-1 with TRBJ1-1; no clear D. For the CDR3, the DNA is TGTGCCACCAGTGACCCCCATCTGGGAGAAGGTGAAGCTTTCTTT. Translating it yields CATSDPHLGEGEAFF.